This entry is about one T cell receptor beta chain. Its antigen remains unknown. Assay: immunoSEQ multiplex PCR; the TCRdb copy retains only in-frame clones and omits some. This sample carries tens of thousands of clones, around 81% of them seen once, and the ten largest clones take under 10%. Germline CDR1 and CDR2: SGHRS and YFSETQ. V dropped 1 base and J dropped 3 bases, with 7 bases sitting between them. The CDR3 runs to 13 residues. These data belong to a study of radiation and T cells in renal cell carcinoma. The study's findings and limits: Top tumor clonotypes rose in blood 2 weeks post-radiation, then contracted. Baseline intratumoral clonotype presence is unknown without pretreatment biopsies.

Time point noted: blood 4 weeks post-SBRT, at nephrectomy. The treatment is: 15 Gy SBRT to primary tumor, nephrectomy 4 weeks later. Nephrectomy followed 15 Gy stereotactic body radiation by 4 weeks. Blood was sampled at baseline, 2 weeks and 4 weeks after SBRT. The rearrangement links TRBV5-1 to TRBJ1-1; D call uncertain. The source is a man in his fifties with renal cell carcinoma. The source material was blood, sampled from a patient whose treatment included radiotherapy and nephrectomy. CDR3 region: CASSLQWDTEAFF. In DNA, the CDR3 is TGCGCCAGCAGCTTGCAGTGGGACACTGAAGCTTTCTTT.